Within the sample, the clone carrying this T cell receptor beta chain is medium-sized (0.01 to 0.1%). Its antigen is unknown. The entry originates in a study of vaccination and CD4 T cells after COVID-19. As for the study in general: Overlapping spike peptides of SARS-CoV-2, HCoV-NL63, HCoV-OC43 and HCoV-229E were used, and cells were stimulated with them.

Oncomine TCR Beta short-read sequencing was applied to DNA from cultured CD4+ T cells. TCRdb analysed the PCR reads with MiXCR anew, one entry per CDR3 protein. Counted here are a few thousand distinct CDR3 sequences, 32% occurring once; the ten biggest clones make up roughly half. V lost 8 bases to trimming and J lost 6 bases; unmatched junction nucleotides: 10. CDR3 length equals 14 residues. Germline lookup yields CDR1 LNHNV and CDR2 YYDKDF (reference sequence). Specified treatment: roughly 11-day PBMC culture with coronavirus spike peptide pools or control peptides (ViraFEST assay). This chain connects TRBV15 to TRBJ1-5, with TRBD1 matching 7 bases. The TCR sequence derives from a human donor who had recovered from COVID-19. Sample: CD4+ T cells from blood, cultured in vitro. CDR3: CATSRGGLGQPQHF. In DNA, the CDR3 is TGTGCCACCTCAAGAGGGGGCCTGGGTCAGCCCCAGCATTTT.